One and the same sample provided the 27 T cell receptor beta chains below, sequenced in a study of blood T cell repertoires in COVID-19. Some clones are missing from TCRdb's copy, which holds only in-frame ones; the method was immunoSEQ multiplex PCR. The repertoire has 150,000 to 170,000 clones, over 60% of them found once; the top ten carry roughly 1.7%. Sequencing input: peripheral blood. These receptors originate from an elderly man with acute or convalescent COVID-19.

The V call is TRBV19, the J call TRBJ2-2; D remains ambiguous. The germline gives CDR1 LNHDA, CDR2 SQIVND (reference sequence). CDR3 length equals 16 residues. The V and J ends lost 7 bases and 0 bases respectively, with 15 bases between them. CDR3 sequence (DNA): TGTGCCAGTACCCAGAAGACACACGCGAACACCGGGGAGCTGTTTTTT. This translates into CASTQKTHANTGELFF.

The V gene is TRBV19, the J gene TRBJ1-6; 7 bases match TRBD1. The V gene's germline CDR1 is LNHDA and CDR2 SQIVND (reference sequence). J gave up 4 bases and V 7 bases, and 7 bases lay outside the gene matches. The CDR3 spans 15 residues. The CDR3 region has the DNA TGTGCCAGTAAAGCACGGGACAGTTATAATTCACCCCTCCACTTT. This translates into CASKARDSYNSPLHF.

The chain recombines TRBV27 with TRBJ2-3; D is possibly TRBD2 (6 bases). The length of the CDR3 is 14 residues. V lost 2 bases and J 4 bases, leaving 10 bases between the germline ends. Germline lookup yields CDR1 MNHEY and CDR2 SMNVEV (reference sequence). The CDR3, as DNA: TGTGCCAGCAGTTTAGGGGGGTGGGCAGATACGCAGTATTTT. Encoded protein: CASSLGGWADTQYF.

The chain carries TRBV7-9 and TRBJ1-1; a weak D match, TRBD1 (5 bases). Germline values: CDR1 SEHNR, CDR2 FQNEAQ (reference sequence). The V end lost 1 base, the J end lost 5 bases, and 11 bases lay between the germline ends. The CDR3 is 14 residues long. In nucleotides, the CDR3 is TGTGCCAGCAGCTTAGATCAGGGTCGGACTGAAGCTTTCTTT. As protein: CASSLDQGRTEAFF. The full variable domain, its missing parts supplied by reference TRBV7-9 and TRBJ1-1, is DTGVSQNPRHKITKRGQNVTFRCDPISEHNRLYWYRQTLGQGPEFLTYFQNEAQLEKSRLLSDRFSAERPKGSFSTLEIQRTEQGDSAMYLCASSLDQGRTEAFFGQGTRLTVV.

This clone appeared a few times. This same CDR3 is encoded by further DNA sequences in the sample. The rearrangement uses TRBV2 and TRBJ1-5; 9 positions agree with TRBD1. J was trimmed by 2 bases and V by 6 bases; bases with no gene match: 2. Germline assignment: CDR1 SNHLY and CDR2 FYNNEI. CDR3 length: 14 residues. The chain's CDR3 is CASSWTGGNQPQHF. As DNA, the CDR3 is TGTGCCAGCAGCTGGACAGGGGGCAATCAGCCCCAGCATTTT.

V usage is TRBV29-1 and J usage is TRBJ1-4; TRBD1 agrees at 8 bases. The CDR3 length is 13 residues. V gave up 6 bases and J gave up 2 bases; unmatched junction bases: 2. In germline, CDR1 is SQVTM, CDR2 ANQGSEA. CDR3 residues: CSVTGATNEKLFF. The CDR3 coding sequence is TGCAGCGTGACAGGGGCGACTAATGAAAAACTGTTTTTT.

This clone was counted a single time. The chain is built from TRBV6-2 or TRBV6-3 and TRBJ2-7; D possibly corresponds to TRBD1 (5 bases). Germline assignment: CDR1 MNHEY and CDR2 SVGEGT. Trimming removed 2 bases from V and 5 bases from J, with 10 bases in between. The CDR3 totals 13 residues. The CDR3 nucleotides are TGTGCCAGCAGTTACGTGCCAGGGAACGAGCAGTACTTC. Amino acids: CASSYVPGNEQYF.

The V gene is TRBV27, the J gene TRBJ1-2; 8 bases are shared with TRBD1. In germline, CDR1 is MNHEY, CDR2 SMNVEV (reference sequence). Losses at the gene ends were 6 bases for V and 4 bases for J; bases not matched to a gene: 4. The CDR3 contains 13 residues. CDR3 amino acids: CASRSTGGYGYTF. DNA of the CDR3: TGTGCCAGCAGAAGTACAGGGGGCTATGGCTACACCTTC.

The genes are TRBV7-8 and TRBJ2-7; 7 nucleotides align to TRBD1. The V and J ends lost 4 bases and 1 base, in that order; junction bases with no gene match: 7. This CDR3 is 15 amino acids long. The germline V gene encodes CDR1 SGHVS and CDR2 FQNEAQ. CDR3 bases: TGTGCCAGCAGCTACCTCAGGGACAGTTCCTACGAGCAGTACGTC. This sequence encodes CASSYLRDSSYEQYV.

This chain connects TRBV10-1 to TRBJ1-6, with a tentative D call TRBD1 (5 bases). CDR3 length: 14 amino acids. Germline V gene lookup returns CDR1 WNHNN and CDR2 SYGVQD (reference sequence). The V and J ends lost 2 bases and 4 bases respectively, with 6 bases between them. The CDR3 region has the DNA TGCGCCAGCAGTGAGGGGGGGTATAATTCACCCCTCCACTTT. Translated: CASSEGGYNSPLHF.

The genes are TRBV5-4 and TRBJ2-5; TRBD1 aligns across 9 bases. Germline CDR1 reads SGHNT; CDR2 reads YYREEE (reference sequence). This CDR3 contains 16 residues. V trimming: 1 base; J trimming: 2 bases; junction bases outside the gene matches: 6. For the CDR3, the DNA is TGTGCCAGCAGCTTGCCTACAGGGGGCCATCAAGAGACCCAGTACTTC. The encoded protein is CASSLPTGGHQETQYF.

The rearrangement uses TRBV19 and TRBJ1-6; 9 nucleotides match TRBD1. Trimming at V came to 5 bases and at J to 8 bases, leaving 10 bases not matched to a gene. The CDR3 consists of 16 residues. Germline CDR1 and CDR2: LNHDA and SQIVND (reference sequence). The CDR3 DNA follows: TGTGCCAGTAGTCAAATGACAGGGGGTTTGGATTCACCCCTCCACTTT. It specifies CASSQMTGGLDSPLHF.

The CDR3 is CASRLAGGREQFF. The CDR3 bases are TGTGCCAGCAGACTAGCGGGGGGGAGAGAGCAGTTCTTC. This chain connects TRBV27 to TRBJ2-1, with 13 bases that match TRBD2. The ends lost 6 bases at V and 10 bases at J; junction bases unmatched: 3. CDR3 length equals 13 residues. Germline-derived CDR1 and CDR2 are MNHEY and SMNVEV (reference sequence).

CDR3 in amino acids: CASRSIGLTGELFF. CDR3 nucleotides: TGTGCCAGCAGGAGCATAGGACTCACCGGGGAGCTGTTTTTT. The V call is TRBV2, the J call TRBJ2-2; the D gene is possibly TRBD2 (5 bases). The CDR3 is 14 amino acids. The germline V gene has CDR1 SNHLY and CDR2 FYNNEI. V was pared by 6 bases and J by 4 bases, with 12 bases between.

The chain recombines TRBV5-1 with TRBJ2-3; 7 bases are shared with TRBD2. The CDR3 has 16 residues. J gave up 6 bases and V 5 bases, and 15 bases lay outside the gene matches. Germline V gene sequence: CDR1 SGHRS, CDR2 YFSETQ. The CDR3 sequence: CASSQGAGLPSDTQYF. The CDR3 DNA sequence: TGCGCCAGCAGTCAAGGGGCGGGACTACCTTCGGATACGCAGTATTTT.

This chain connects TRBV9 to TRBJ2-2; 13 positions agree with TRBD2. The junction had 10 bases not matched to a gene; V was cut back by 3 bases and J by 2 bases. Germline CDR1 and CDR2: SGDLS and YYNGEE. The CDR3 is made up of 19 amino acids. CDR3 loop: CASSAPSGTSGVNTGELFF. The CDR3 DNA is TGTGCCAGCAGCGCCCCGTCGGGGACTAGCGGGGTAAACACCGGGGAGCTGTTTTTT.

The V gene is TRBV4-3, the J gene TRBJ2-5; 7 nucleotides agree with TRBD2. The CDR3 loop spans 15 amino acids. In germline, CDR1 is LGHNA, CDR2 YSLEER. After removal of 4 bases from V and 3 bases from J, the junction contained 8 bases not matched to a gene. CDR3 amino acids: CASSLEMLAEETQYF. The DNA for the CDR3 is TGCGCCAGCAGCCTCGAGATGCTAGCGGAAGAGACCCAGTACTTC.

The V gene is TRBV27, the J gene TRBJ2-2, with 11 positions matching TRBD2. The germline V gene encodes CDR1 MNHEY and CDR2 SMNVEV (reference sequence). After removal of 6 bases from V and 6 bases from J, the junction contained 6 bases not matched to a gene. The CDR3 has 15 amino acids. Here the CDR3 reads CASRSSGGAPGELFF. In DNA, the CDR3 is TGTGCCAGCAGGAGTAGCGGGGGGGCCCCCGGGGAGCTGTTTTTT.

The chain's CDR3 is CASSRDYYNEQFF. CDR3 coding DNA: TGTGCCAGCAGCCGGGACTACTACAATGAGCAGTTCTTC. The chain has TRBV14 and TRBJ2-1, with 7 bases aligning to TRBD2. The CDR3 loop spans 13 amino acids. The germline V gene has CDR1 SGHDN and CDR2 FVKESK. The J segment lost 3 bases and the V segment lost 4 bases, leaving 0 bases of the junction unmatched.

This clone is a singleton in its sample. The V gene is TRBV9, the J gene TRBJ1-4; 8 nucleotides align to TRBD1. The CDR3 extends over 15 amino acids. The V and J ends lost 3 bases and 7 bases, in that order; junction bases with no gene match: 8. Germline V gene data show CDR1 as SGDLS and CDR2 as YYNGEE. CDR3 amino acids: CASSAQGASLEKLFF. The DNA for the CDR3 is TGTGCCAGCAGCGCGCAGGGGGCAAGTCTTGAAAAACTGTTTTTT.

The sample holds one count of this clone. The rearrangement uses TRBV18 and TRBJ1-1, with D perhaps matching TRBD1 (6 bases). The V end lost 2 bases, the J end lost 11 bases, and 15 bases lay between the germline ends. Germline CDR1 reads KGHSH; CDR2 reads LQKENI. The CDR3 is made up of 13 amino acids. The CDR3 protein is CASSPKGGSVAFF. The CDR3 DNA sequence: TGTGCCAGCTCACCAAAGGGGGGGAGTGTTGCTTTCTTT.

This CDR3 reads CASSQGSGQGYKKYF. The CDR3 coding sequence is TGTGCCAGCAGCCAAGGGTCGGGACAGGGTTATAAAAAGTACTTC. The chain combines TRBV3-1 (or the pseudogene TRBV3-2) with TRBJ2-7; 9 bases fit TRBD1. With 1 base clipped from V and 11 bases from J, the junction kept 12 bases outside the gene matches. The CDR3 contains 15 residues. Germline CDR1 reads LGHDT; CDR2 reads YNNKEL (reference sequence).

The genes are TRBV30 and TRBJ2-3; 8 bases agree with TRBD1. CDR1 is GTSNPN and CDR2 is SVGIG in the germline V gene (reference sequence). V gave up 2 bases and J gave up 5 bases; unmatched junction bases: 9. This CDR3 region has 15 residues. This CDR3 is CAWSIGTGIQDTQYF. The CDR3 region has the DNA TGTGCCTGGAGTATCGGGACAGGCATTCAAGATACGCAGTATTTT.

The chain uses TRBV7-3 and TRBJ1-2; D uncertain. Between the trimmed V and J ends, which lost 5 bases and 7 bases, there was a span of 14 bases. The germline gives CDR1 SGHTA, CDR2 FQGTGA. CDR3 size: 13 residues. The CDR3 sequence is CASSPHSEGGYTF. The CDR3 nucleotides read TGTGCCAGCAGCCCCCATTCGGAGGGTGGCTACACCTTC.

The rearrangement links TRBV30 to TRBJ1-1; a weak D match, TRBD1 (5 bases). The ends were cut back, 8 bases at V and 5 bases at J, with 15 bases in the middle. The CDR3 has 12 residues. Germline CDR1 is GTSNPN and CDR2 is SVGIG (reference sequence). CDR3 residues: CAGKQANTEAFF. For the CDR3, the DNA is TGTGCCGGTAAACAGGCCAATACTGAAGCTTTCTTT.

The chain carries TRBV18 and TRBJ2-2, with a weak D call TRBD1 (6 bases). Trimming took 1 base from V and 2 from J, leaving 8 bases between them. Germline CDR1 KGHSH, CDR2 LQKENI. This CDR3 is 15 amino acids long. CDR3: CASSPRDTNTGELFF. In DNA form, the CDR3 reads TGTGCCAGCTCACCACGGGACACTAACACCGGGGAGCTGTTTTTT.

The chain uses TRBV5-1 and TRBJ2-6, with no clear D. V was clipped by 7 bases and J by 2 bases, with 10 bases between them. Germline V gene data show CDR1 as SGHRS and CDR2 as YFSETQ. CDR3 length: 14 amino acids. CDR3 loop: CASWFGPGANVLTF. DNA of the CDR3: TGCGCCAGCTGGTTTGGGCCTGGGGCCAACGTCCTGACTTTC.